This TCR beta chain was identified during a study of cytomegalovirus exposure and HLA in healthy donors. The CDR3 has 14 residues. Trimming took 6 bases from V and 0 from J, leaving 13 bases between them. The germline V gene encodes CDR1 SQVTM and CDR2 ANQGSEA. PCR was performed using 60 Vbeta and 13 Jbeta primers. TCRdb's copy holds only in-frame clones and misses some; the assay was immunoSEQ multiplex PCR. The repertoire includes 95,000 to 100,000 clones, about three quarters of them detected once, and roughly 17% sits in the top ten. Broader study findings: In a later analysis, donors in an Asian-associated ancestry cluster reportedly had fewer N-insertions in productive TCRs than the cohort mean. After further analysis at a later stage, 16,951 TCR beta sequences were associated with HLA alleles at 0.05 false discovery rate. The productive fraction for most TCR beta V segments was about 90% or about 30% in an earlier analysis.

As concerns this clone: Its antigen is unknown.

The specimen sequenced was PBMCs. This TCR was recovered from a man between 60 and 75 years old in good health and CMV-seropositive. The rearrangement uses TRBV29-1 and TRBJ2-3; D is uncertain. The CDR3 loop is CSVRVSGSTDTQYF. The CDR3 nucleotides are TGCAGCGTCCGGGTCTCTGGGAGCACAGATACGCAGTATTTT.